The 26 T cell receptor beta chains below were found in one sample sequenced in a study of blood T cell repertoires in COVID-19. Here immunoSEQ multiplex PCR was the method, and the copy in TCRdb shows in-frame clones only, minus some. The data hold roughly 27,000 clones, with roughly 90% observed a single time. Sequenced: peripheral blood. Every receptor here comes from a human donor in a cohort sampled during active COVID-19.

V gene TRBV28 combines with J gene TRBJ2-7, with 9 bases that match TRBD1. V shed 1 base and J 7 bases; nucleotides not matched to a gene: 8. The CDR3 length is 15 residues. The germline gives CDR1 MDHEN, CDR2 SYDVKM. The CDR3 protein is CASSLFGTGLKEQYF. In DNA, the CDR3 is TGTGCCAGCAGTTTATTTGGGACAGGGTTGAAAGAGCAGTACTTC.

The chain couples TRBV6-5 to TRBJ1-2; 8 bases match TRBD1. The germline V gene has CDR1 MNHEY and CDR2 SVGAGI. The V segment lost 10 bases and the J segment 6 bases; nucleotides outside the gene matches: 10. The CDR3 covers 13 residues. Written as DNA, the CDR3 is TGTGCCACAGCCCGACAGGGGCCAAATGGCTACACCTTC. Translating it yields CATARQGPNGYTF.

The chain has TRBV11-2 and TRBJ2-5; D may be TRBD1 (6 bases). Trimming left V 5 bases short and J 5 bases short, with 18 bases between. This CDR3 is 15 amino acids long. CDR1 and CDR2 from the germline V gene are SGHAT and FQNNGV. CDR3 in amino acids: CASSPSRGRGETQYF. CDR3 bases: TGTGCCAGCAGCCCTTCGAGGGGGAGAGGGGAGACCCAGTACTTC. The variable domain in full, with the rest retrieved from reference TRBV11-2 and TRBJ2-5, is EAGVAQSPRYKIIEKRQSVAFWCNPISGHATLYWYQQILGQGPKLLIQFQNNGVVDDSQLPKDRFSAERLKGVDSTLKIQPAKLEDSAVYLCASSPSRGRGETQYFGPGTRLLVL.

The DNA of the CDR3 is TGTGCCAGCAGCGTAGAGGGCGGGCTGAGCTCCTACAATGAGCAGTTCTTC. It is translated as CASSVEGGLSSYNEQFF. The genes are TRBV9 and TRBJ2-1, with D possibly TRBD2 on 5 matching bases. The CDR3 consists of 17 residues. Trimming pared 0 bases from V and 0 bases from J, leaving 13 bases between. CDR1 and CDR2 (germline): SGDLS, YYNGEE.

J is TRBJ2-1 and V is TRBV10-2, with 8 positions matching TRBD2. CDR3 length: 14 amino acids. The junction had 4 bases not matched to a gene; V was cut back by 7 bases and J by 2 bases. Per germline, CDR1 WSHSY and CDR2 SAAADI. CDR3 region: CASTVAGPYNEQFF. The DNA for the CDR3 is TGCGCCAGCACCGTAGCGGGGCCCTACAATGAGCAGTTCTTC.

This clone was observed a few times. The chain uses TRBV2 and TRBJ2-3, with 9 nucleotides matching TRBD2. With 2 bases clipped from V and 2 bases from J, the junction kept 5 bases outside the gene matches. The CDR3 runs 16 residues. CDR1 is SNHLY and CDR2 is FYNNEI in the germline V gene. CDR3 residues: CASSELAGGITDTQYF. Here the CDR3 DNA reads TGTGCCAGCAGTGAATTGGCGGGGGGGATCACAGATACGCAGTATTTT. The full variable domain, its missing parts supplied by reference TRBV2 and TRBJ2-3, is EPEVTQTPSHQVTQMGQEVILRCVPISNHLYFYWYRQILGQKVEFLVSFYNNEISEKSEIFDDQFSVERPDGSNFTLKIRSTKLEDSAMYFCASSELAGGITDTQYFGPGTRLTVL.

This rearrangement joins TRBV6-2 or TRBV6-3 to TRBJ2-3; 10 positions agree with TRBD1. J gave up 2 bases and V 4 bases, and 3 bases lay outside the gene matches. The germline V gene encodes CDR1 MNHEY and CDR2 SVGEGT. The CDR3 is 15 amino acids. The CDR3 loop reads CASSSDRGHTDTQYF. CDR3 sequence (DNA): TGTGCCAGCAGTTCAGACAGGGGGCACACAGATACGCAGTATTTT.

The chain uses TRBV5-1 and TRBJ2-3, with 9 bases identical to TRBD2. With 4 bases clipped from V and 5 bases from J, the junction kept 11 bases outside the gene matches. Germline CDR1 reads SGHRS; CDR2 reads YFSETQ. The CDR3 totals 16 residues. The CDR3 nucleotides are TGCGCCAGCAGCACGGACGGCGGGGGGGCCATAGATACGCAGTATTTT. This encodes CASSTDGGGAIDTQYF.

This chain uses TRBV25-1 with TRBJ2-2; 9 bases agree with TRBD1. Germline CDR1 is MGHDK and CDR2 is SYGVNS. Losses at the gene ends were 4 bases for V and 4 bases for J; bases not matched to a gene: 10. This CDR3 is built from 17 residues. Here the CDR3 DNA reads TGTGCCAGCAGTGCGTCATTGGGGACAGGGTTCACCGGGGAGCTGTTTTTT. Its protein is CASSASLGTGFTGELFF.

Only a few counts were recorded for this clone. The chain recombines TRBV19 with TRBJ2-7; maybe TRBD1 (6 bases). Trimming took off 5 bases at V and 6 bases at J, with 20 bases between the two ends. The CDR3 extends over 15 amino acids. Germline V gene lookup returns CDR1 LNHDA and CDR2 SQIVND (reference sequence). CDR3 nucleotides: TGTGCCAGTAGTCCCCTGACAGGTGAAGGGCCCGAGCAGTACTTC. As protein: CASSPLTGEGPEQYF. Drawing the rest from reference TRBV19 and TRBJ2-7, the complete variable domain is DGGITQSPKYLFRKEGQNVTLSCEQNLNHDAMYWYRQDPGQGLRLIYYSQIVNDFQKGDIAEGYSVSREKKESFPLTVTSAQKNPTAFYLCASSPLTGEGPEQYFGPGTRLTVT.

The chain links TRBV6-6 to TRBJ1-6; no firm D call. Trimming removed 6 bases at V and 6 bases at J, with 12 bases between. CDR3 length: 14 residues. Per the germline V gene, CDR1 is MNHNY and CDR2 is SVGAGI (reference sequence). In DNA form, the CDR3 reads TGTGCCAGCAGCCCCCGACGGAGTAATTCACCCCTCCACTTT. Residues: CASSPRRSNSPLHF.

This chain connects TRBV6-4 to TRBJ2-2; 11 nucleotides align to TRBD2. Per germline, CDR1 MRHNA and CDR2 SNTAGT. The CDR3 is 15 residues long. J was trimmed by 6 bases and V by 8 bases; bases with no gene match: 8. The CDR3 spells CASHPSGGNSGELFF. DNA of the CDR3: TGTGCCAGCCATCCTAGCGGGGGGAATTCCGGGGAGCTGTTTTTT.

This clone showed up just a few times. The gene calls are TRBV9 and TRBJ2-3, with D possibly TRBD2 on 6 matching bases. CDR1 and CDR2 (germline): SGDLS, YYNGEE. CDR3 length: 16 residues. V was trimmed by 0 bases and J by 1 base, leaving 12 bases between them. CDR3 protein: CASSVGGVSRTDTQYF. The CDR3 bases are TGTGCCAGCAGCGTAGGGGGGGTCTCACGCACAGATACGCAGTATTTT. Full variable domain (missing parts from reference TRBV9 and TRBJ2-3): DSGVTQTPKHLITATGQRVTLRCSPRSGDLSVYWYQQSLDQGLQFLIQYYNGEERAKGNILERFSAQQFPDLHSELNLSSLELGDSALYFCASSVGGVSRTDTQYFGPGTRLTVL.

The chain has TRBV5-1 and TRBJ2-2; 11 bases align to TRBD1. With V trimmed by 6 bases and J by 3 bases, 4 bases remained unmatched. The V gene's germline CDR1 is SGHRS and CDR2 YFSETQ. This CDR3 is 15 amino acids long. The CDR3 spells CASTTDRGHTGELFF. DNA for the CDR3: TGCGCCAGCACCACGGACAGGGGGCACACCGGGGAGCTGTTTTTT.

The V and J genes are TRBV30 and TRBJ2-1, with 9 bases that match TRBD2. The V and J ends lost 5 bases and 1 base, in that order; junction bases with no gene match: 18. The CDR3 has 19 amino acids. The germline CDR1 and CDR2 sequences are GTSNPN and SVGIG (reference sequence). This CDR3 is CAWYQRRRRSGGSYNEQFF. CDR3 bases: TGTGCCTGGTACCAGAGGCGCAGGCGAAGCGGGGGGTCCTACAATGAGCAGTTCTTC.

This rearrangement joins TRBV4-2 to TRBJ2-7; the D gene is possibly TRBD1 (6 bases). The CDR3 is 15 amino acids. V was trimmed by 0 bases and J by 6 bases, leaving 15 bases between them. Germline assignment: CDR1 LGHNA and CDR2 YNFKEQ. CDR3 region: CASSQDPRQGSEQYF. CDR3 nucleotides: TGTGCCAGCAGCCAAGATCCGAGGCAGGGGAGCGAGCAGTACTTC.

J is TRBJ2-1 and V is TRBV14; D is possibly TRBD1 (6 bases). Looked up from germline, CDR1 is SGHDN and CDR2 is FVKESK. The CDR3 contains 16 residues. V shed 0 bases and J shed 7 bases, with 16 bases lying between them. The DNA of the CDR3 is TGTGCCAGCAGCCAAGAAGGGCAGGGGAATGGGAATGAGCAGTTCTTC. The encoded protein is CASSQEGQGNGNEQFF.

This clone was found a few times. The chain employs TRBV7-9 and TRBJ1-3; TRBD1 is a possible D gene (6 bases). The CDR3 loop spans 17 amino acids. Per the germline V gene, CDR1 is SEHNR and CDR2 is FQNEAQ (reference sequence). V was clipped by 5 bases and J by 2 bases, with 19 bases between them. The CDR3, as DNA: TGTGCCAGCAGCACAATCGACAGGCCGCTCACTGGAAACACCATATATTTT. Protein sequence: CASSTIDRPLTGNTIYF.

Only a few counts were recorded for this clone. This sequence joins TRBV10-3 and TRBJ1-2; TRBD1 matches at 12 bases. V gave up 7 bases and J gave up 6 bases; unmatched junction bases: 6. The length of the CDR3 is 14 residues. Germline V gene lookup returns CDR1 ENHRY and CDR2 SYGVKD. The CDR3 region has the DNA TGTGCCATCAACAAGGGACAGGGGGCGCATGGCTACACCTTC. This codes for CAINKGQGAHGYTF.

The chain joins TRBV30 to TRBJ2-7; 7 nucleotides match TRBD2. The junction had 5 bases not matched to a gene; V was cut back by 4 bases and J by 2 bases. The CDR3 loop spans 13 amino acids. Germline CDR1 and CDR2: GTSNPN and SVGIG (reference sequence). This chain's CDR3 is CAWTLGGAYEQYF. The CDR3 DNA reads TGTGCCTGGACCTTGGGGGGGGCCTACGAGCAGTACTTC. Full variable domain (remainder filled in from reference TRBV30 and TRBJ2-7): SQTIHQWPATLVQPVGSPLSLECTVEGTSNPNLYWYRQAAGRGLQLLFYSVGIGQISSEVPQNLSASRPQDRQFILSSKKLLLSDSGFYLCAWTLGGAYEQYFGPGTRLTVT.

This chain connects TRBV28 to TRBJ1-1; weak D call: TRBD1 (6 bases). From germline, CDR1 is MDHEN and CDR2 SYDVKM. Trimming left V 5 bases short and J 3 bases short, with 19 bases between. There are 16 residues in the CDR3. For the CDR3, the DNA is TGTGCCAGCAGTCCCCCCCAGCCCAGGGGTTACACTGAAGCTTTCTTT. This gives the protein CASSPPQPRGYTEAFF.

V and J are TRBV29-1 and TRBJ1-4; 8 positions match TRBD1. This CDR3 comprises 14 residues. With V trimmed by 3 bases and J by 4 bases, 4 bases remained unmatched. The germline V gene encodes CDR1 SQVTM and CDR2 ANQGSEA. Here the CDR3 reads CSVDGTGNNEKLFF. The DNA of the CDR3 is TGCAGCGTTGATGGGACAGGCAATAATGAAAAACTGTTTTTT.

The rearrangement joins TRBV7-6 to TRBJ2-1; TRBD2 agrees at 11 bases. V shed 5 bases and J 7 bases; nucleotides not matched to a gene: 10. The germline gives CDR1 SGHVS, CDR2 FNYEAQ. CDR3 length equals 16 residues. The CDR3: CASSTSGGNLGNEQFF. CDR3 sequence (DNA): TGTGCCAGCAGCACTAGCGGGGGAAACTTGGGGAATGAGCAGTTCTTC. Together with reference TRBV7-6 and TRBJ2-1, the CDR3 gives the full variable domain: GAGVSQSPRYKVTKRGQDVALRCDPISGHVSLYWYRQALGQGPEFLTYFNYEAQQDKSGLPNDRFSAERPEGSISTLTIQRTEQRDSAMYRCASSTSGGNLGNEQFFGPGTRLTVL.

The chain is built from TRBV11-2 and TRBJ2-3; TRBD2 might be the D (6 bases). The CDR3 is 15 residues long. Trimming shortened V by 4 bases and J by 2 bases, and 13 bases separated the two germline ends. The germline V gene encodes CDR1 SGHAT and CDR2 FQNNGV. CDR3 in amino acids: CASSSGTLSTDTQYF. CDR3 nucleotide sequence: TGTGCCAGCAGCTCGGGGACTCTTTCCACAGATACGCAGTATTTT. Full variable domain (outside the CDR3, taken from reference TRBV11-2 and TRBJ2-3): EAGVAQSPRYKIIEKRQSVAFWCNPISGHATLYWYQQILGQGPKLLIQFQNNGVVDDSQLPKDRFSAERLKGVDSTLKIQPAKLEDSAVYLCASSSGTLSTDTQYFGPGTRLTVL.

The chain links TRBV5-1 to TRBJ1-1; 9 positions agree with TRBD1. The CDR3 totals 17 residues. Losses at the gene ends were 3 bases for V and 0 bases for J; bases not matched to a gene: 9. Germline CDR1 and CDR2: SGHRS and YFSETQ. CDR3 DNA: TGCGCCAGCAGCTGGGTGGGACAGGGCTTAATGAACACTGAAGCTTTCTTT. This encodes CASSWVGQGLMNTEAFF.

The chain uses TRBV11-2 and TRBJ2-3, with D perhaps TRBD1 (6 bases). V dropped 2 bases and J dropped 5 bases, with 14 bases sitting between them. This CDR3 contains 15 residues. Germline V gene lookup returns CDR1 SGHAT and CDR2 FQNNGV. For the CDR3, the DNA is TGTGCCAGCAGCTTATTCCCGGACAGAGGAGATACGCAGTATTTT. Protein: CASSLFPDRGDTQYF.